Sequencing of this T cell receptor (beta chain) was carried out in a study of cytomegalovirus exposure and HLA in healthy donors. Study-wide results and caveats: Many donors shared some public TCRs, even though most TCR sequences were rare.

TCRdb keeps only in-frame clones here, not all; method: immunoSEQ multiplex PCR. The sample records fewer than 120,000 clones, roughly 90% being singletons. On this clone itself: Its matching antigen is unknown.

Sequencing used PBMCs. This receptor was identified in a woman between 25 and 40 years old in good health and CMV-seropositive.

CDR3 residues: CASLKGGSGNEQFF. CDR3 nucleotide sequence: TGTGCCAGCCTTAAGGGAGGGAGTGGGAATGAGCAGTTCTTC. The J gene is TRBJ2-1, the V gene TRBV28; 7 bases line up with TRBD2. V trimming: 8 bases; J trimming: 7 bases; junction bases outside the gene matches: 11. Germline assignment: CDR1 MDHEN and CDR2 SYDVKM. The CDR3 spans 14 residues.